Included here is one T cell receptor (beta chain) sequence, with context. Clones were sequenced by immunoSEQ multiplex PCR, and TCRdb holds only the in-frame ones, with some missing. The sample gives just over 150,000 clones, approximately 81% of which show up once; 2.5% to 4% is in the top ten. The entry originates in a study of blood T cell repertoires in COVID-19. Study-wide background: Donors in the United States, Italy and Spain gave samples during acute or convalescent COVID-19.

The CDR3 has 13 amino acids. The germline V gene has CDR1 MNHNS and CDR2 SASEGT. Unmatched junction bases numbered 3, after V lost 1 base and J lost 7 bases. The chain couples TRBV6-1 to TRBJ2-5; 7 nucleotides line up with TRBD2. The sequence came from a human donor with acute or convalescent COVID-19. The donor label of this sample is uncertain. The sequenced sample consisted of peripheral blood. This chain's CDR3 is CASSEGTRGTQYF. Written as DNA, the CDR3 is TGTGCCAGCAGTGAAGGGACTAGGGGGACCCAGTACTTC.